This TCR beta chain came from a study of human T cells and chemical hapten exposure. Study-level findings and limits: Expanded TCRs formed significantly more large CDR3 similarity clusters than controls.

TCRdb independently ran MiXCR on the RACE reads; one entry per CDR3 protein. This table has some 360,000 distinct CDR3 sequences, less than 6.5% appearing once. Time point meaning: pre-sensitization, week 0. The treatment here: therapeutic diphenylcyclopropenone sensitization with weekly scalp DPC. This clonotype was counted a few times. Its antigen is as yet unknown. This CDR3 contains 14 residues. The V and J ends lost 6 bases and 0 bases respectively, with 11 bases between them. Germline V gene sequence: CDR1 SQVTM, CDR2 ANQGSEA. The chain carries TRBV29-1 and TRBJ2-2; D not resolved. The starting material was whole blood, obtained in connection with sensitization to the hapten diphenylcyclopropenone (DPC). The receptor's source is a woman between 45 and 60 years old with alopecia areata. Some clones in this sample may be carry-over from other donors' samples. The CDR3 bases are TGCAGCGTACACGGACCGACGAACACCGGGGAGCTGTTTTTT. Translation gives CSVHGPTNTGELFF.